The 13 T cell receptor beta chains below were found in one sample sequenced in a study of cytomegalovirus exposure and HLA in healthy donors. TCRdb keeps only in-frame clones here, not all; method: immunoSEQ multiplex PCR. The repertoire holds 160,000 or so clones, with approximately 89% as singletons. Sequenced input: PBMCs. The receptors originated from a man in his late teens or twenties in good health and CMV-seropositive.

The gene calls are TRBV7-2 and TRBJ2-5, with D uncertain. The ends were cut back, 6 bases at V and 4 bases at J, with 6 bases in the middle. CDR1 SGHTA and CDR2 FQGNSA come from the germline V gene. The CDR3 spans 11 residues. In DNA, the CDR3 is TGTGCCAGCAGGCAACTAGAGACCCAGTACTTC. As protein: CASRQLETQYF.

The V and J genes are TRBV7-3 and TRBJ1-3; TRBD1 matches 7 bases. The germline V gene has CDR1 SGHTA and CDR2 FQGTGA. This CDR3 has 16 amino acids. J gave up 2 bases and V 1 base, and 5 bases lay outside the gene matches. CDR3: CASSLKGAGPGNTIYF. The CDR3 DNA reads TGTGCCAGCAGCTTAAAGGGGGCAGGGCCTGGAAACACCATATATTTT. Full variable domain (rest looked up from reference TRBV7-3 and TRBJ1-3): GAGVSQTPSNKVTEKGKYVELRCDPISGHTALYWYRQSLGQGPEFLIYFQGTGAADDSGLPNDRFFAVRPEGSVSTLKIQRTERGDSAVYLCASSLKGAGPGNTIYFGEGSWLTVV.

The V gene is TRBV21-1, the J gene TRBJ2-7; TRBD2, the table's D call, lacks a check against the DNA. TRBV21-1 is noted as a pseudogene. This CDR3 is built from 12 residues. The CDR3: CASSKERDEQYF. DNA for the CDR3: TGTGCCAGCAGCAAAGAGAGGGACGAGCAGTACTTC.

The CDR3 nucleotides are TGCGCCAGCAGCAGCGGACAGATCCAAGAGACCCAGTACTTC. This encodes CASSSGQIQETQYF. The rearrangement uses TRBV5-1 and TRBJ2-5, with D possibly matching TRBD1 (6 bases). Trimming removed 4 bases at V and 1 base at J, with 11 bases between. Germline V CDR1 and CDR2: SGHRS, YFSETQ. The CDR3 totals 14 residues.

The V and J genes are TRBV4-1 and TRBJ1-5; the D is unclear. The ends were cut back, 2 bases at V and 4 bases at J, with 12 bases in the middle. The germline V gene has CDR1 MGHRA and CDR2 YSYEKL. This CDR3 comprises 15 residues. The DNA for the CDR3 is TGCGCCAGCAGCCAAACTATCGGTACTAATCAGCCCCAGCATTTT. It is translated as CASSQTIGTNQPQHF.

The chain links TRBV5-4 to TRBJ2-5; TRBD1 matches 9 bases. Germline trimming cut 0 bases from V and 4 bases from J; bases unmatched to any gene: 1. Germline CDR1 and CDR2: SGHNT and YYREEE (reference sequence). The CDR3 length is 14 residues. The DNA for the CDR3 is TGTGCCAGCAGCTTGGGACAGGGGGGAGAGACCCAGTACTTC. Its translation: CASSLGQGGETQYF.

This chain links TRBV11-2 with TRBJ2-1, with D perhaps TRBD2 (6 bases). Germline-derived CDR1 and CDR2 are SGHAT and FQNNGV. The CDR3 covers 16 residues. The V end lost 0 bases, the J end lost 3 bases, and 12 bases lay between the germline ends. The chain's CDR3 is CASSLDWGGVYNEQFF. The CDR3 coding sequence is TGTGCCAGCAGCTTAGATTGGGGCGGGGTCTACAATGAGCAGTTCTTC.

The rearrangement uses TRBV5-4 and TRBJ2-7, with TRBD2 matching 16 bases. The germline V gene has CDR1 SGHNT and CDR2 YYREEE (reference sequence). Germline trimming cut 4 bases from V and 1 base from J; bases unmatched to any gene: 5. The CDR3 extends over 17 amino acids. The CDR3 loop reads CASSLGTSGRVSYEQYF. The CDR3 coding sequence is TGTGCCAGCAGCCTCGGGACTAGCGGGAGGGTTTCCTACGAGCAGTACTTC.

Written as DNA, the CDR3 is TGCGCCAGCAGCTTTGGGGAGTCGGCTTTCTTT. It is translated as CASSFGESAFF. The chain recombines TRBV5-1 with TRBJ1-1; no definite D call. The germline CDR1 and CDR2 sequences are SGHRS and YFSETQ. V gave up 2 bases and J gave up 11 bases, with 10 bases separating them. The CDR3 extends over 11 amino acids.

The genes are TRBV7-2 and TRBJ1-2, with D maybe TRBD1 (6 bases). V lost 5 bases and J lost 8, with 12 bases in between. The CDR3 is 12 residues long. Germline CDR1 is SGHTA and CDR2 is FQGNSA. The CDR3 nucleotides read TGTGCCAGCAGCCCTCAGGGGCTAGGCTACACCTTC. Its translation: CASSPQGLGYTF.

V gene TRBV11-2 combines with J gene TRBJ2-1; 11 bases match TRBD2. With V trimmed by 1 base and J by 6 bases, 2 bases remained unmatched. The CDR3 is 15 amino acids. Germline V gene lookup returns CDR1 SGHAT and CDR2 FQNNGV. DNA of the CDR3: TGTGCCAGCAGCTTAGGTAGCGGGGGGGCCAATGAGCAGTTCTTC. This sequence encodes CASSLGSGGANEQFF.

This chain joins TRBV5-8 and TRBJ2-1; no definite D call. The CDR3 has 13 residues. CDR1 and CDR2 (germline): SGHTS, YDEGEE. Trimming removed 4 bases from V and 9 bases from J, with 14 bases in between. CDR3 region: CASSPPGSIEQFF. The DNA of the CDR3 is TGTGCCAGCAGCCCGCCAGGTTCTATTGAGCAGTTCTTC.

V is TRBV28 and J is TRBJ2-7, with 12 bases fitting TRBD2. The CDR3 has 16 residues. Germline values: CDR1 MDHEN, CDR2 SYDVKM. V gave up 6 bases and J gave up 2 bases; unmatched junction bases: 8. DNA for the CDR3: TGTGCCAGCAGATCCCCTAGCGGGAGGGATACCTACGAGCAGTACTTC. Translating it yields CASRSPSGRDTYEQYF.